Sequencing of this TCR beta chain was carried out in a study of TIL therapy for anti-PD-1-resistant metastatic lung cancer. Study summary: Tumors carried a median approximately 1.6 non-synonymous mutations per megabase.

The time point: pre-treatment sample, taken before nivolumab and TIL therapy. Enrollment ran from 2017 to early 2020. V gave up 7 bases and J gave up 8 bases; unmatched junction bases: 10. Germline V CDR1 and CDR2: SQVTM, ANQGSEA. The CDR3 is 13 amino acids. The immunoSEQ assay was v3. Libraries were prepared by immunoSEQ multiplex PCR; TCRdb keeps only in-frame clonotypes and omits some of them. This table has around 33,000 clones, 74% appearing once. The study's findings and limits: Patients were highly selected, enriched for treatment-naive, never-smoker and oncogene-addicted cases.

A remark on this clone: Its antigen remains unidentified.

The chain is built from TRBV29-1 and TRBJ1-4; 7 nucleotides align to TRBD1. This clonotype originated in a woman aged 30 to 85 with non-small cell lung cancer. The source material was blood, sampled at baseline. CDR3 amino acids: CSARTGREEKLFF. The CDR3 nucleotides read TGCAGCGCCCGGACAGGTCGAGAGGAAAAACTGTTTTTT.